This is a list of T cell receptor beta chains from one sample in a study of T cells in Graves' hyperthyroidism and ophthalmopathy. TCRdb processed the multiplex PCR reads anew with MiXCR; each CDR3 protein has one entry. Among about 300,000 distinct CDR3 sequences listed, approximately 18% were seen once. Sequencing input: blood. The receptor source for this set is a man in his fifties with Graves' ophthalmopathy. Each CDR3 is given with its conserved first and last residue. Fields, in order: V gene, J gene, CDR3 protein.

v_call: TRBV6-1
j_call: TRBJ2-6
cdr3_aa: CASNRETGTGANVLTF

v_call: TRBV9
j_call: TRBJ2-5
cdr3_aa: CASSVDNSGQETQYF

v_call: TRBV20-1
j_call: TRBJ2-5
cdr3_aa: CSASREETQYF

v_call: TRBV7-3
j_call: TRBJ2-2
cdr3_aa: CASSQTGWTGELFF

v_call: TRBV6-5
j_call: TRBJ2-3
cdr3_aa: CASSYEGPGLAGGRGGTDTQYF

v_call: TRBV11-2
j_call: TRBJ2-5
cdr3_aa: CASSLDGLAGGGETQYF

v_call: TRBV16
j_call: TRBJ1-5
cdr3_aa: CASSQSGGWSNQPQHF

v_call: TRBV7-2
j_call: TRBJ2-3
cdr3_aa: CASSLSGRPDTQYF

v_call: TRBV9
j_call: TRBJ2-7
cdr3_aa: CASTRGEGTYEQYF

v_call: TRBV7-2
j_call: TRBJ2-3
cdr3_aa: CASSLVHSGYGDTQYF

v_call: TRBV27
j_call: TRBJ2-5
cdr3_aa: CASSPGTSGRGETQYF